This TCR beta chain was captured by sequencing in a study of identical twins. A single record per CDR3 protein comes from TCRdb applying MiXCR to the 5' RACE reads. The table has 200,000 to 250,000 distinct CDR3 sequences, around 6.9% seen once; the top ten hold 1.5% to 2.5%. From germline, CDR1 is MNHEY and CDR2 SVGEGT. V was pared by 5 bases and J by 4 bases, with 21 bases of the junction left unmatched. This CDR3 is built from 20 residues. This clonotype was recorded a few times. These same records also appear under a second study, on yellow fever vaccine responses in identical twins.

Material for sequencing was memory (CD45RO+) T cells sorted from blood. This TCR was recovered from a woman aged 18-29 years in good health. The V gene is TRBV6-2 or TRBV6-3, the J gene TRBJ2-4; 9 positions agree with TRBD1. Here the CDR3 DNA reads TGTGCCAGCAGTCTTTCCCCGGCGTGGGACAGGGCTAGCCGAAAAAACATTCAGTACTTC. Protein sequence: CASSLSPAWDRASRKNIQYF.